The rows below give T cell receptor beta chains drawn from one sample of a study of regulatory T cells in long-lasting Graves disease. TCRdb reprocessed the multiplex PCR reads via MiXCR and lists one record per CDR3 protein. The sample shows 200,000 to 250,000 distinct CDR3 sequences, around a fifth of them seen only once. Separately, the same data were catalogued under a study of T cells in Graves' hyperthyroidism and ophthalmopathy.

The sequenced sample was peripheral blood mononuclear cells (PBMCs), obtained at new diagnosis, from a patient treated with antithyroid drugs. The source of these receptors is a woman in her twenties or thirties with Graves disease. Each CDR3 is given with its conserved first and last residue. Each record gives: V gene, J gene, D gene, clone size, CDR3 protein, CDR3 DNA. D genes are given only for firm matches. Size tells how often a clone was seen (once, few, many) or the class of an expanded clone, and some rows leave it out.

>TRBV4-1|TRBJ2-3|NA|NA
CASSLVDSRTDTQYF
TGCGCCAGCAGTCTCGTCGACAGTCGAACAGATACGCAGTATTTT
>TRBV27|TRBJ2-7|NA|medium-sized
CASSGQESSYEQYF
TGTGCCAGCAGTGGGCAGGAGAGCTCCTACGAGCAGTACTTC
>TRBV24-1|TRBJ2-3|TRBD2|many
CATSDFGGGENTQYF
TGTGCCACCAGTGATTTCGGGGGGGGCGAGAATACGCAGTATTTT
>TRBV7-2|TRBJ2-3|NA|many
CASSSTISTDTQYF
TGTGCCAGCAGCTCGACGATTAGCACAGATACGCAGTATTTT
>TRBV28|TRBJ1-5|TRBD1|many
CASSLGQGAYQPQHF
TGTGCCAGCAGTTTGGGACAGGGGGCTTATCAGCCCCAGCATTTT
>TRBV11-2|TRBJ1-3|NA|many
CASSGWFSGNTIYF
TGTGCCAGCTCAGGGTGGTTCTCTGGAAACACCATATATTTT
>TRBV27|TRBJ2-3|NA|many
CASVGRGRDTQYF
TGTGCCAGCGTTGGTAGGGGCAGAGATACGCAGTATTTT
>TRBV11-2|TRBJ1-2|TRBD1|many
CASSLHLRDRPYGYTF
TGTGCCAGCAGCCTGCACCTCCGGGACAGGCCCTATGGCTACACCTTC
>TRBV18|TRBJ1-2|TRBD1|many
CASSPPGQGNYGYTF
TGTGCCAGCTCACCACCGGGACAGGGGAACTATGGCTACACCTTC
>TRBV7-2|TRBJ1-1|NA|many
CASSADSNPNTEAFF
TGTGCCAGCAGCGCTGACAGTAACCCGAACACTGAAGCTTTCTTT
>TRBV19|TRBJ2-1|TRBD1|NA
CASSPGTEVNEQFF
TGTGCCAGTAGTCCGGGGACAGAGGTCAATGAGCAGTTCTTC
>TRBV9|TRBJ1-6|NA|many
CASSVDPIDNSPLHF
TGTGCCAGCAGCGTAGATCCGATAGATAATTCACCCCTCCACTTT
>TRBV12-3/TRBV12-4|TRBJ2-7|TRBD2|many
CASSSGTSGRGTRNEQYF
TGTGCCAGCAGCTCCGGGACTAGCGGGAGGGGAACTCGGAACGAGCAGTACTTC
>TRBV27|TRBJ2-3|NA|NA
CASSLPGAITDTQYF
TGTGCCAGCAGTTTACCGGGGGCGATCACAGATACGCAGTATTTT
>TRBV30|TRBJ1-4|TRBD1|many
CAWSPGQGSNEKLFF
TGTGCCTGGAGCCCGGGACAGGGGTCTAATGAAAAACTGTTTTTT
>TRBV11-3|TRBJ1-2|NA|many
CASSFGGKGYTF
TGTGCCAGCAGCTTCGGTGGGAAAGGCTACACCTTC
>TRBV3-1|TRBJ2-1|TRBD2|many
CASSHGRGNNEQFF
TGTGCCAGCAGCCACGGGAGGGGAAACAATGAGCAGTTCTTC
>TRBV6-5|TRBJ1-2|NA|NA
CASSLGRGSGYGYTF
TGTGCCAGCAGTTTAGGCAGGGGTTCGGGTTATGGCTACACCTTC
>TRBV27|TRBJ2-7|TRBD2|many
CASGTSGAAYEQYF
TGTGCCAGTGGGACTAGCGGGGCCGCCTACGAGCAGTACTTC
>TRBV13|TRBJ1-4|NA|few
CASTPKGGGEKLFF
TGTGCCAGCACCCCCAAGGGGGGTGGAGAAAAACTGTTTTTT
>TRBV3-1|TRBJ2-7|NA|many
CASSQDLAYEQYF
TGTGCCAGCAGCCAAGATTTGGCCTACGAGCAGTACTTC
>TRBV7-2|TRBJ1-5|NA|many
CASSLKGSGAQPQHF
TGTGCCAGCAGCTTAAAGGGTTCAGGGGCTCAGCCCCAGCATTTT